This T cell receptor beta chain was obtained from a study of human T cells and chemical hapten exposure. Study-level results: TCRs exceeding 1 in 1000 frequency stayed unchanged with DPC sensitization.

There are a few counts of this clonotype. Antigen: not known. The CDR3 sequence is 15 residues long. The V gene's germline CDR1 is MRHNA and CDR2 SNTAGT. Trimming left V 3 bases short and J 4 bases short, with 13 bases between. This sample's time point: patch test 2, 6 weeks after DPC sensitization. The treatment is: therapeutic diphenylcyclopropenone sensitization with weekly scalp DPC. Ahead of each patch test application, blood was drawn. Alopecia patients, 18 to 70 years old and DPC-suitable, served as donors. As originally analysed: Counting gave a median of around 100,000 TCRs per sample, with values ranging from roughly 20,000 to 750,000. One entry per CDR3 protein, called by TCRdb with MiXCR from the RACE reads. None of the V and J calls come from the authors' own analysis; TCRdb made them. The sample consists of approximately 89,000 distinct CDR3 sequences, 6% to 8.5% of them appearing once.

The specimen comprised whole blood, sampled in connection with sensitization to the hapten diphenylcyclopropenone (DPC). The V and J genes are TRBV6-4 and TRBJ1-5; TRBD1 might be the D (5 bases). The sequence was obtained from a woman aged 30 to 39 with alopecia areata. Some clones in this sample may be carry-over from other donors' samples. CDR3 in amino acids: CASSESGLGNQPQHF. In nucleotides, the CDR3 is TGTGCCAGCAGTGAATCAGGGCTCGGGAATCAGCCCCAGCATTTT.